Listed below are T cell receptor beta chains from one sample, sequenced in a study of blood T cell repertoires in COVID-19. Here immunoSEQ multiplex PCR was the method, and the copy in TCRdb shows in-frame clones only, minus some. Of some 150,000 clones listed, around 90% are singletons. The specimen was peripheral blood. Receptors originate from a woman aged 45 to 65 with acute or convalescent COVID-19. Each CDR3 is given with its conserved first and last residue. The order of the fields is clone size, J gene, D gene, V gene, CDR3 DNA, CDR3 protein. D genes are given only for firm matches. Only some rows state a clone size, as once, few, many or a class for expanded clones.

NA | TRBJ2-7 | NA | TRBV20-1 | TGCAGTGCTAGTCACACCTACGAGCAGTACTTC | CSASHTYEQYF
once | TRBJ1-4 | NA | TRBV7-9 | TGTGCCAGCAACTGGGCAGGGCGAAATGAAAAACTGTTTTTT | CASNWAGRNEKLFF
NA | TRBJ2-5 | NA | TRBV5-4 | TGTGCCAGCAGCATGGGCGTCCAAGAGACCCAGTACTTC | CASSMGVQETQYF
NA | TRBJ2-2 | TRBD1 | TRBV11-1 | TGTGCCAGCAGCCGATCAGACAGGGCCACCGGGGAGCTGTTTTTT | CASSRSDRATGELFF
NA | TRBJ1-4 | NA | TRBV10-2 | TGCGCCAGCAGTGCCTTCGCGGGGGTCCCTAATGAAAAACTGTTTTTT | CASSAFAGVPNEKLFF
NA | TRBJ1-1 | TRBD1 | TRBV28 | TGTGCCAGCAGTACCACTTCGACAGGGGGCACTGAAGCTTTCTTT | CASSTTSTGGTEAFF
NA | TRBJ2-7 | TRBD1 | TRBV19 | TGTGCCAGTAAGTCTAGTCGGGCTGGGACAGGGGAGGCCGAGCAGTACTTC | CASKSSRAGTGEAEQYF
NA | TRBJ2-3 | TRBD2 | TRBV27 | TGTGCCAGCAGTTTCCGTCCTAGCGGGGGGCCACCAAGAGATACGCAGTATTTT | CASSFRPSGGPPRDTQYF
NA | TRBJ1-6 | TRBD1 | TRBV6-6 | TGTGCCAGCAGTCCCCGGGACAGGGTGTCCTATAATTCACCCCTCCACTTT | CASSPRDRVSYNSPLHF
NA | TRBJ2-1 | NA | TRBV11-2 | TGTGCCAGCAGCTTAGAACCCTATTCCTACAATGAGCAGTTCTTC | CASSLEPYSYNEQFF
NA | TRBJ2-7 | TRBD1 | TRBV11-2 | TGTGCCAGCAGCTCAACAGGGGGCTACGAGCAGTACTTC | CASSSTGGYEQYF
NA | TRBJ2-4 | TRBD1 | TRBV28 | TGTGCCAGCAGGCTCAGGGGGCCAGCCAAAAACATTCAGTACTTC | CASRLRGPAKNIQYF
NA | TRBJ2-5 | TRBD1 | TRBV5-1 | TGCGCCAGCAGCTACGGACAGGGTGGGTGGGAGACCCAGTACTTC | CASSYGQGGWETQYF
NA | TRBJ2-1 | TRBD2 | TRBV7-3 | TGTGCCAGCAGCTCGCTGCTACTAGCGGGAGGACATGAGCAGTTCTTC | CASSSLLLAGGHEQFF
once | TRBJ2-3 | TRBD2 | TRBV28 | TGTGCCAGCAGACAAAGCGGGAGGGGAGATACGCAGTATTTT | CASRQSGRGDTQYF
NA | TRBJ1-2 | TRBD1 | TRBV19 | TGTGCCAGTAGTAAAAATCGGGACAGTCCTAACTATGGCTACACCTTC | CASSKNRDSPNYGYTF
NA | TRBJ2-1 | NA | TRBV12-2 | TGTGCAAGTCGCCGTCGGGTCCATGAGCAGTTCTTC | CASRRRVHEQFF
few | TRBJ2-7 | TRBD1 | TRBV15 | TGTGCCACCAGCAAACGACAGGGATCAGCCGGCGAGCAGTACTTC | CATSKRQGSAGEQYF
NA | TRBJ2-7 | NA | TRBV10-1 | TGCGCCACTACAGGGAGGGCCTACGAGCAGTACTTC | CATTGRAYEQYF
NA | TRBJ2-1 | TRBD2 | TRBV5-4 | TGTGCCAGCAGCTTGGATAGCGGGAGGATCAATGAGCAGTTCTTC | CASSLDSGRINEQFF
NA | TRBJ2-7 | NA | TRBV6-1 | TGTGCCAGCAGTGAAGGGGCGGGATGGGTCGAGCAGTACTTC | CASSEGAGWVEQYF
NA | TRBJ1-5 | NA | TRBV2 | TGTGCCAGCAGTGACTCCGGGGGCGGGAGGCAGCCCCAGCATTTT | CASSDSGGGRQPQHF
NA | TRBJ2-1 | TRBD2 | TRBV7-9 | TGTGCCAGCAGCTCCGGGACTAGCGGGGGGTACAATGAGCAGTTCTTC | CASSSGTSGGYNEQFF
NA | TRBJ1-2 | TRBD1 | TRBV6-5 | TGTGCCAGCAGTTACTCGGACAGGGGTGGCTACACCTTC | CASSYSDRGGYTF
NA | TRBJ1-5 | NA | TRBV6-5 | TGTGCCAGCAGCCCCCCGGGGATTAGCAATCAGCCCCAGCATTTT | CASSPPGISNQPQHF
NA | TRBJ2-1 | NA | TRBV2 | TGTGCCAGCAGAGCCTATTCACAGGGCAGCGAGCAGTTCTTC | CASRAYSQGSEQFF
once | TRBJ1-1 | TRBD1 | TRBV6-5 | TGTGCCAGCAGCGACGATCAGGGGGCGCGCACTGAAGCTTTCTTT | CASSDDQGARTEAFF
NA | TRBJ2-1 | TRBD2 | TRBV7-2 | TGTGCCAGCAGCTTAGGTTGGCTAGCGGGAGGTGAGCAGTTCTTC | CASSLGWLAGGEQFF
once | TRBJ2-1 | TRBD2 | TRBV2 | TGTGCCAGCAGTGTGCGGGAGGGCGGAAATGAGCAGTTCTTC | CASSVREGGNEQFF
NA | TRBJ2-3 | TRBD2 | TRBV6-5 | TGTGCCAGCAGTTACTCCCAGCGGGGAGGAGATACGCAGTATTTT | CASSYSQRGGDTQYF
once | TRBJ2-3 | NA | TRBV14 | TGTGCCAGCAGCCGCGGGGGCCTCCTCGATACGCAGTATTTT | CASSRGGLLDTQYF
NA | TRBJ2-7 | NA | TRBV5-1 | TGCGCCAGCAGCTCTCCAGGGGATGTCTACGAGCAGTACTTC | CASSSPGDVYEQYF
NA | TRBJ2-1 | TRBD1 | TRBV19 | TGTGCCAGTAGTAGGGACCCCAAGGGGCAGGGGGTAAACAATGAGCAGTTCTTC | CASSRDPKGQGVNNEQFF
NA | TRBJ2-7 | TRBD2 | TRBV19 | TGTGCCAGTAGTATAGATCTTGCGCCTGGAGGACTAGCGGGTCAGGACGAGCAGTACTTC | CASSIDLAPGGLAGQDEQYF
once | TRBJ2-1 | NA | TRBV6-5 | TGTGCCAGCAGCGGTCTTAATGAGCAGTTCTTC | CASSGLNEQFF
few | TRBJ2-2 | TRBD1 | TRBV2 | TGTGCCAGCAGGGTACAGGGGGGGAACACCGGGGAGCTGTTTTTT | CASRVQGGNTGELFF
NA | TRBJ2-7 | TRBD1 | TRBV3-1/TRBV3-2 | TGTGCCAGCAGCCAGGGGACAGGGCTCTACGAGCAGTACTTC | CASSQGTGLYEQYF
NA | TRBJ2-1 | TRBD2 | TRBV3-1/TRBV3-2 | TGTGCCAGCAGCCTAGGGAGGGTAGGGAATGAGCAGTTCTTC | CASSLGRVGNEQFF
NA | TRBJ1-5 | NA | TRBV18 | TGTGCCAGCTCGGCCACGGGACACCTAAATCAGCCCCAGCATTTT | CASSATGHLNQPQHF
NA | TRBJ1-2 | NA | TRBV6-2/TRBV6-3 | TGTGCCAGCAGTTACAGGGCAGGGTTGAGCTACACCTTC | CASSYRAGLSYTF
NA | TRBJ1-4 | NA | TRBV6-5 | TGTGCCAGCAGTTACACCTCAGGGATTGGTAATGAAAAACTGTTTTTT | CASSYTSGIGNEKLFF
NA | TRBJ1-5 | TRBD1 | TRBV9 | TGTGCCAGCGCGACAGGGGAGGGCAATCAGCCCCAGCATTTT | CASATGEGNQPQHF
NA | TRBJ2-2 | NA | TRBV13 | TGTGCCAGCAAACGAATAGCCGAGAACACCGGGGAGCTGTTTTTT | CASKRIAENTGELFF
NA | TRBJ2-2 | NA | TRBV11-3 | TGTGCCAGCAGTCTGGGACTTCAAACAGGGGAGCTGTTTTTT | CASSLGLQTGELFF
NA | TRBJ1-6 | NA | TRBV6-2/TRBV6-3 | TGTGCCAGCAGTTTGCAGGAAAGCTCCTATAATTCACCCCTCCACTTT | CASSLQESSYNSPLHF
NA | TRBJ2-3 | TRBD2 | TRBV30 | TGTGCCTGGACTAGCGGGAGGTCCACAGATACGCAGTATTTT | CAWTSGRSTDTQYF
NA | TRBJ1-2 | NA | TRBV1 | TGCACCAGCAGCCAGGGCTTAGGCTATGGCTACACCTTC | CTSSQGLGYGYTF
NA | TRBJ2-3 | TRBD2 | TRBV11-2 | TGTGCCAGCAGCTCCCCCGCTAGCGGGAGGGTAGGGGATACGCAGTATTTT | CASSSPASGRVGDTQYF
NA | TRBJ2-7 | NA | TRBV7-9 | TGTGCCAGCAGCTCTAACTACGAGCAGTACTTC | CASSSNYEQYF
NA | TRBJ1-1 | NA | TRBV19 | TGTGCCAGTAGTCCTGTTATATCGAACACTGAAGCTTTCTTT | CASSPVISNTEAFF
NA | TRBJ1-5 | NA | TRBV19 | TGTGCCAGTAGTATAGATCCGCAAGCCCGGCAGCCCCAGCATTTT | CASSIDPQARQPQHF
NA | TRBJ2-7 | TRBD2 | TRBV5-4 | TGTGCCAGCAGCTCGGGACTAGGAATCTACGAGCAGTACTTC | CASSSGLGIYEQYF
NA | TRBJ1-2 | NA | TRBV3-1/TRBV3-2 | TGTGCCAGCAGCCAAGATCGTCCGGTGGTCTATGGCTACACCTTC | CASSQDRPVVYGYTF